The subject of this entry is one T cell receptor beta chain. No antigen is known for it. Base qualities are not provided; no much larger clone lies one nucleotide away. The data stem from a study of tumor-infiltrating lymphocytes in localized non-small cell lung cancer (dated by TCRdb to the early 2020s). In terms of the full investigation: Patients whose samples were collected after neoadjuvant chemotherapy, as well as both smokers and never-smokers and several histologies, were included in the cohort. Resected tumor tissue and uninvolved lung tissue described as non-adjacent to the tumor were contributed by each patient, with both tissues obtained from the same patient. The same patients underwent several integrated assays, with TCR sequencing performed together with flow cytometry, multiplex immunofluorescence, RNA-seq, exome sequencing and proteomics. The overall ICON cohort comprised some 140 surgical patients with localized non-small cell lung cancer whose tumors were resected. For 45 to 70 patients, immunoSEQ T-cell fraction was compared between paired tumor and uninvolved lung. What the research found in general, with its limitations: TCR-derived T-cell fraction did not differ between the flow cytometry-defined immunotypes IM1 (good prognosis) and IM2 (poor prognosis). Assay coverage differed among patients according to how much tissue was available, so only a subset of the cohort had TCR sequencing. Because different pieces of the same tissue were used for different assays, technical variation could not be separated from intratumor heterogeneity. TCRbeta sequencing supported higher T cell infiltration in tumors than in uninvolved lung tissue, consistent with immunofluorescence CD3 counts.

The first patient joined ICON in 2016, and enrollment wrapped up when the last patient was enrolled in 2018. Fresh tumor and matched uninvolved tissue for in-depth immune analyses, including TCR sequencing, were collected from a subcohort of about 77 patients. DNA isolated from bulk tissue, without cell sorting, was used for TCR sequencing. The T-cell fraction in tumor and uninvolved lung tissue was obtained from TCR sequencing using the immunoSEQ assay. The authors processed their data as follows. For survival analysis, patients were divided into high (upper tertile) and low (lower two tertiles) T-cell fraction groups, which were compared by log-rank test. A signed-rank test was used to check for differences in T-cell fraction between paired tumor and uninvolved lung. TCRdb limited this immuneACCESS table to in-frame rearrangements with V and J called. A share of clones is missing; checked studies link under half to unresolved V genes, and the rest is unexplained. The V and J calls and clone size are taken from that table; D and trimming were inferred from the DNA. Here the sample has several thousand clones; about 80% occur a single time. Jointly, the top ten make up 6.5% to 7.5% of the sample.

This TCR was sampled from a human donor with non-small cell lung cancer. Sequencing input: uninvolved lung tissue not adjacent to the tumor.

The sequenced DNA is TGTGCCAGCAGCTTAGAGGCCGGGTTCGGACTTTATAACTATGGCTACACCTTC. Its amino acids are CASSLEAGFGLYNYGYTF. The rearrangement joined TRBV11-2 to TRBJ1-2; the D gene identity is not certain. Deletion took 0 bases off V and 1 base off J, with a span of 18 bases between the germline ends. The CDR3 covers 18 residues, taking in both the cysteine and the phenylalanine. Kept here is only the CDR3 DNA, which spans 54 bases and is read in frame from base 1. Sequences SGHAT (CDR1) and FQNNGV (CDR2) are obtained from the germline V gene.